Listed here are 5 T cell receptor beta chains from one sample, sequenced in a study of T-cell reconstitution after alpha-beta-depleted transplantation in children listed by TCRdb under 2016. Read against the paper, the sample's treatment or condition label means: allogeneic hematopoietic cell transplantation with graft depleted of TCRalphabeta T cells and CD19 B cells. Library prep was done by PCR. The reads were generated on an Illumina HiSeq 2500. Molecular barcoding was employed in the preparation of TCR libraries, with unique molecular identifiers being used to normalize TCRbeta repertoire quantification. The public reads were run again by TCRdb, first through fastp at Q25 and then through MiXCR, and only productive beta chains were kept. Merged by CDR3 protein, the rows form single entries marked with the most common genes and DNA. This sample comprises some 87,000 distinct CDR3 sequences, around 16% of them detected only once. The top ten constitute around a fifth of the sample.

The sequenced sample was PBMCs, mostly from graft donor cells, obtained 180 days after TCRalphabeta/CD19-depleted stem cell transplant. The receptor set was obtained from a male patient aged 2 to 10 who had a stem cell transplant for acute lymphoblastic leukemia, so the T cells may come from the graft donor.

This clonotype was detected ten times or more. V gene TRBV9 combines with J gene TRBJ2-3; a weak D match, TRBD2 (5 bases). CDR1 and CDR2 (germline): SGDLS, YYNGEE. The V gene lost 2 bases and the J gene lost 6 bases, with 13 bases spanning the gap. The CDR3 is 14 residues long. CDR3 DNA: TGTGCCAGCAGCGTCGGGATCGGTCCCGATACGCAGTATTTT. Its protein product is CASSVGIGPDTQYF.

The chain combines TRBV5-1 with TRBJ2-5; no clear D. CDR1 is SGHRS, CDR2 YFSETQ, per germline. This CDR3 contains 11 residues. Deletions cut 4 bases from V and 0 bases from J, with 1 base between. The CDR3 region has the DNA TGCGCCAGCAGCAACCAAGAGACCCAGTACTTC. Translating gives CASSNQETQYF.

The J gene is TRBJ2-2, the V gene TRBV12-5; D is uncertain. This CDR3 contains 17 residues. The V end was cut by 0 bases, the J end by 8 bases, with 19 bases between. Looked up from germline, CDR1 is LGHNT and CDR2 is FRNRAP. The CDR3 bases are TGTGCTAGTGGTTTGGTACAAATTGAGCCCGGCCCTGGGGAGCTGTTTTTT. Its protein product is CASGLVQIEPGPGELFF.

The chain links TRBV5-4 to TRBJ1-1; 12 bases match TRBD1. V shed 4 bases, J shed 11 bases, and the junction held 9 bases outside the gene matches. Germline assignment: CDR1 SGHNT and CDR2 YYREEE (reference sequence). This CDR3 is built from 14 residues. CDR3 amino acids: CASSPDGTGGVAFF. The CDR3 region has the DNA TGTGCCAGCAGCCCCGATGGGACAGGGGGCGTCGCTTTCTTT.

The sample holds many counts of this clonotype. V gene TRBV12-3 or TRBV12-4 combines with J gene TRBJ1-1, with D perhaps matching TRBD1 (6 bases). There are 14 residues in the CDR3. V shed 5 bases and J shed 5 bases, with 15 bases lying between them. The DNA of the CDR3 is TGTGCCAGCAGTCCCGTACAGGGAAGGACTGAAGCTTTCTTT. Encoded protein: CASSPVQGRTEAFF.